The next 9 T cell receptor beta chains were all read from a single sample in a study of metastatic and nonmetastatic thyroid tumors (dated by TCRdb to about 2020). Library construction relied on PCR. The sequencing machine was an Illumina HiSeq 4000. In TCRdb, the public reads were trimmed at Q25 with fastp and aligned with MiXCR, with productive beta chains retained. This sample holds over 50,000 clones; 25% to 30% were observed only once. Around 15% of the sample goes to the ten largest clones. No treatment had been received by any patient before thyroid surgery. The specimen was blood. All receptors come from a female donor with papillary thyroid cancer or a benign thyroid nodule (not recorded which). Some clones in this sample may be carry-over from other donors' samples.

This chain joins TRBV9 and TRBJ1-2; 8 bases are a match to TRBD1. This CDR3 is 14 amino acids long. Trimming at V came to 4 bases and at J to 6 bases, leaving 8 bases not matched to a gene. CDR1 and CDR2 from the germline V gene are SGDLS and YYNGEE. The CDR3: CASSQNQGADGYTF. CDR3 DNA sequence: TGTGCCAGCAGCCAAAACCAGGGGGCTGATGGCTACACCTTC.

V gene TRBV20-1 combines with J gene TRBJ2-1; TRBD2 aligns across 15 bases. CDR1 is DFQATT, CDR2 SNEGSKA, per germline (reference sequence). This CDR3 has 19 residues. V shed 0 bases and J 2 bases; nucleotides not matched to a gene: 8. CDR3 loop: CSARDSRTSGRAAYNEQFF. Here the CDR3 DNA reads TGCAGTGCTAGAGACTCCCGGACTAGCGGGAGGGCTGCCTACAATGAGCAGTTCTTC.

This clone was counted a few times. The CDR3: CASSLLAGYTF. The CDR3 nucleotides are TGTGCCAGCAGTCTTTTGGCTGGCTACACCTTC. The rearrangement links TRBV28 to TRBJ1-2; D is unresolved. The CDR3 has 11 amino acids. Per germline, CDR1 MDHEN and CDR2 SYDVKM. V was cut by 5 bases and J by 7 bases, with 8 bases left in between.

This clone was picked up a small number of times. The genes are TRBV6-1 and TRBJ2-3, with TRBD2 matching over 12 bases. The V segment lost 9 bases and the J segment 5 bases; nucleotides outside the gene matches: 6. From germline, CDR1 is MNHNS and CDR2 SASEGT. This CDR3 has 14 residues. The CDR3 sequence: CASSLAGGVDTQYF. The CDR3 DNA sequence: TGTGCCAGTTCCCTAGCGGGAGGGGTAGATACGCAGTATTTT.

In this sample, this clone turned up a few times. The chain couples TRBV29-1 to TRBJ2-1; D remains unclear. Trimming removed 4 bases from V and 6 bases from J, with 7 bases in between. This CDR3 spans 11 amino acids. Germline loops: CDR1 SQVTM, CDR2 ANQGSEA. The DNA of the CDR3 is TGCAGCGTTGTAGATCCCAATGAGCAGTTCTTC. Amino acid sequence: CSVVDPNEQFF.

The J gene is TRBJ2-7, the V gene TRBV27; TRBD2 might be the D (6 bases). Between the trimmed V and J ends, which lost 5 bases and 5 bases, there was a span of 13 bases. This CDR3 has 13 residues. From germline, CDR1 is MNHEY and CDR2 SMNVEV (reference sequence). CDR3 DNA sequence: TGTGCCAGCAGTCCCTCGGGAGTCCACGAGCAGTACTTC. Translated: CASSPSGVHEQYF.

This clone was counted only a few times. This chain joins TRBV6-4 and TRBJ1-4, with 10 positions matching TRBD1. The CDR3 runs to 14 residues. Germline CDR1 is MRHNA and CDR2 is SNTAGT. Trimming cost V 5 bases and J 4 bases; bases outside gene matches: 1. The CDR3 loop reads CASSRTGGNEKLFF. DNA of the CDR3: TGTGCCAGCAGTAGGACAGGGGGTAATGAAAAACTGTTTTTT.

CDR3: CASSLAGASSGANVLTF. CDR3 bases: TGCGCCAGCAGCTTGGCCGGGGCCAGCTCTGGGGCCAACGTCCTGACTTTC. The chain has TRBV5-1 and TRBJ2-6; D possibly matches TRBD1 or TRBD2 (5 bases each). Per germline, CDR1 SGHRS and CDR2 YFSETQ. This CDR3 contains 17 residues. The ends were cut back, 0 bases at V and 0 bases at J, with 10 bases in the middle. Drawing the rest from reference TRBV5-1 and TRBJ2-6, the complete variable domain is KAGVTQTPRYLIKTRGQQVTLSCSPISGHRSVSWYQQTPGQGLQFLFEYFSETQRNKGNFPGRFSGRQFSNSRSEMNVSTLELGDSALYLCASSLAGASSGANVLTFGAGSRLTVL.

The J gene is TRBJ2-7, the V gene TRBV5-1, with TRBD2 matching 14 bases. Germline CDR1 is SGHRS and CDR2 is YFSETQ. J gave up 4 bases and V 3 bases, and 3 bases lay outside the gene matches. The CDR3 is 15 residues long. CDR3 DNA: TGCGCCAGCAGCTCGGGACTAGCGGGAGCGTACGAGCAGTACTTC. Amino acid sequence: CASSSGLAGAYEQYF.